The 28 T cell receptor beta chains below come from one sample, sequenced in a study of untreated major depressive disorder. Notes on the study in general: TRBV05-01 (Vbeta 5.1) usage was higher in CD4+ T cells of depressed patients than controls.

Which antigens these TCRs recognize remains unknown. Profiling relied on immunoSEQ multiplex PCR, and the TCRdb table lists in-frame clones only, not all of them. The sample includes under 30,000 clones, around 93% of them seen just once. Sequences were obtained from CD4+ T cells from PBMCs. The receptors come from a woman aged 25 to 39 with major depressive disorder.

The CDR3 sequence: CASSVELWRELGTGELFF. The CDR3 coding sequence is TGTGCCAGCAGCGTAGAGTTGTGGCGGGAGTTAGGCACCGGGGAGCTGTTTTTT. This sequence joins TRBV9 and TRBJ2-2, with TRBD2 matching 7 bases. Trimming removed 0 bases from V and 4 bases from J; junction bases left unmatched: 12. The CDR3 sequence is 18 residues long. Germline values: CDR1 SGDLS, CDR2 YYNGEE.

The V and J genes are TRBV27 and TRBJ1-3, with unresolved D. The V gene's germline CDR1 is MNHEY and CDR2 SMNVEV (reference sequence). This CDR3 has 14 residues. V was clipped by 4 bases and J by 7 bases, with 14 bases between them. CDR3 DNA sequence: TGTGCCAGCAGTTCCCAAGGAGCACGTAACACCATATATTTT. Translating it yields CASSSQGARNTIYF.

The chain is built from TRBV28 and TRBJ2-2; no firm D call. Germline-derived CDR1 and CDR2 are MDHEN and SYDVKM. This CDR3 comprises 17 residues. The ends were cut back, 5 bases at V and 2 bases at J, with 18 bases in the middle. The CDR3 nucleotides are TGTGCCAGCAGTGCCGGTTCAACCTCTACTAACACCGGGGAGCTGTTTTTT. Encoded protein: CASSAGSTSTNTGELFF.

V is TRBV5-6 and J is TRBJ2-1, with TRBD1 identical over 11 bases. Germline assignment: CDR1 SGHDT and CDR2 YYEEEE. With V trimmed by 4 bases and J by 4 bases, 10 bases remained unmatched. This CDR3 has 17 residues. Here the CDR3 reads CASSTGQGAVWYNEQFF. The DNA of the CDR3 is TGTGCCAGCAGCACAGGACAGGGGGCAGTGTGGTACAATGAGCAGTTCTTC.

J is TRBJ2-5 and V is TRBV28, with a possible D match to TRBD1 (8 bases). Trimming took 6 bases from V and 5 from J, leaving 19 bases between them. The CDR3 spans 15 residues. The germline gives CDR1 MDHEN, CDR2 SYDVKM. The CDR3 coding sequence is TGTGCCAGCAGCCTCCACAGGGGGGGAGAGGAGACCCAGTACTTC. This translates into CASSLHRGGEETQYF.

This clone was observed a single time. J is TRBJ2-1 and V is TRBV15, with 11 positions matching TRBD2. The CDR3 is 16 amino acids. In germline, CDR1 is LNHNV, CDR2 YYDKDF (reference sequence). The ends lost 0 bases at V and 3 bases at J; junction bases unmatched: 1. The CDR3 nucleotides read TGTGCCACCAGCAGAGAACTAGCGGGAGTCTACAATGAGCAGTTCTTC. This encodes CATSRELAGVYNEQFF.

CDR3 DNA sequence: TGCGCCAGCAGCTTGGAGGGCAGAGTTACCACGGATACGCAGTATTTT. Translated: CASSLEGRVTTDTQYF. V is TRBV5-1 and J is TRBJ2-3; D is ambiguous. Trimming removed 0 bases at V and 6 bases at J, with 17 bases between. The CDR3 contains 16 residues. Looked up from germline, CDR1 is SGHRS and CDR2 is YFSETQ. The whole variable domain, remainder taken from reference TRBV5-1 and TRBJ2-3, is KAGVTQTPRYLIKTRGQQVTLSCSPISGHRSVSWYQQTPGQGLQFLFEYFSETQRNKGNFPGRFSGRQFSNSRSEMNVSTLELGDSALYLCASSLEGRVTTDTQYFGPGTRLTVL.

The chain recombines TRBV28 with TRBJ2-3, with 12 bases lining up with TRBD2. CDR1 and CDR2 (germline): MDHEN, SYDVKM. The V segment lost 2 bases and the J segment 14 bases; nucleotides outside the gene matches: 14. The CDR3 has 16 residues. The CDR3 here is CASSLAFGASGGVRYF. The CDR3 DNA sequence: TGTGCCAGCAGTTTAGCTTTTGGGGCTAGCGGGGGGGTACGGTATTTT.

The chain joins TRBV28 to TRBJ1-1; a weak D match, TRBD1 (6 bases). The germline V gene has CDR1 MDHEN and CDR2 SYDVKM. The CDR3 is made up of 19 amino acids. The germline V and J ends were trimmed by 4 bases and 9 bases, with 33 bases remaining between them. This chain's CDR3 is CASSSAWAWGRLRRPKAFF. The CDR3 DNA follows: TGTGCCAGCAGTTCCGCCTGGGCGTGGGGGCGGCTTCGACGGCCTAAAGCTTTCTTT.

The chain uses TRBV7-8 and TRBJ1-5; no reliable D call. Germline V gene lookup returns CDR1 SGHVS and CDR2 FQNEAQ. CDR3 size: 13 residues. Trimming took off 1 base at V and 6 bases at J, with 7 bases between the two ends. The CDR3 region has the DNA TGTGCCAGCAGCTTAGATTCTGCTCAGCCCCAGCATTTT. Encoded protein: CASSLDSAQPQHF.

V gene TRBV2 combines with J gene TRBJ2-1; D unclear. V was trimmed by 9 bases and J by 10 bases, leaving 13 bases between them. This CDR3 has 11 amino acids. Germline assignment: CDR1 SNHLY and CDR2 FYNNEI. Here the CDR3 reads CARTGAREQFF. The CDR3 DNA follows: TGTGCCAGGACTGGCGCCCGGGAGCAGTTCTTC.

This clone was counted once. The chain recombines TRBV18 with TRBJ1-4; tentatively, D is TRBD1 (6 bases). Germline assignment: CDR1 KGHSH and CDR2 LQKENI. There are 16 residues in the CDR3. V was trimmed by 0 bases and J by 9 bases, leaving 17 bases between them. The CDR3 sequence: CASSPPTQGWAKKLFF. Written as DNA, the CDR3 is TGTGCCAGCTCACCACCGACGCAGGGGTGGGCGAAAAAACTGTTTTTT.

This chain links TRBV7-9 with TRBJ2-1; possible D gene TRBD1, 5 bases. The germline gives CDR1 SEHNR, CDR2 FQNEAQ (reference sequence). The CDR3 covers 15 residues. Trimming pared 1 base from V and 7 bases from J, leaving 14 bases between. The CDR3 is CASSLGVSQGNEQFF. CDR3 in DNA: TGTGCCAGCAGCTTAGGTGTGTCTCAGGGAAATGAGCAGTTCTTC.

The chain carries TRBV28 and TRBJ2-2; TRBD1 matches at 7 bases. CDR1 is MDHEN, CDR2 SYDVKM, per germline. The V segment lost 9 bases and the J segment 5 bases; nucleotides outside the gene matches: 6. The CDR3 is made up of 13 amino acids. CDR3 in DNA: TGTGCCAGGGGTTACAGGGGTACCGGGGAGCTGTTTTTT. Translation gives CARGYRGTGELFF.

The chain carries TRBV25-1 and TRBJ2-3; 9 nucleotides line up with TRBD2. The CDR3 is 15 residues long. V gave up 4 bases and J gave up 2 bases; unmatched junction bases: 4. Germline lookup yields CDR1 MGHDK and CDR2 SYGVNS. The CDR3 loop is CASSVSSGITDTQYF. CDR3 bases: TGTGCCAGCAGTGTGTCTAGCGGGATCACAGATACGCAGTATTTT. The whole variable domain, filled in from reference TRBV25-1 and TRBJ2-3, reads EADIYQTPRYLVIGTGKKITLECSQTMGHDKMYWYQQDPGMELHLIHYSYGVNSTEKGDLSSESTVSRIRTEHFPLTLESARPSHTSQYLCASSVSSGITDTQYFGPGTRLTVL.

The rearrangement joins TRBV6-5 to TRBJ1-4; D is unclear. V was pared by 9 bases and J by 3 bases, with 17 bases between. Germline-derived CDR1 and CDR2 are MNHEY and SVGAGI. This CDR3 is built from 15 residues. The CDR3 reads CASHSSKGSNEKLFF. DNA of the CDR3: TGTGCCAGTCACTCCTCCAAGGGATCTAATGAAAAACTGTTTTTT.

The chain joins TRBV2 to TRBJ2-5, with TRBD2 matching over 12 bases. Germline V gives CDR1 SNHLY, CDR2 FYNNEI. CDR3 length equals 12 residues. The V and J ends lost 7 bases and 8 bases, in that order; junction bases with no gene match: 2. The CDR3 protein is CASTGLAGTQYF. DNA of the CDR3: TGTGCCAGCACGGGACTAGCGGGTACCCAGTACTTC.

V and J are TRBV6-5 and TRBJ2-3; D is possibly TRBD2 (6 bases). The germline V and J ends were trimmed by 4 bases and 2 bases, with 10 bases remaining between them. CDR1 is MNHEY and CDR2 is SVGAGI in the germline V gene. The CDR3 runs 14 residues. CDR3 in amino acids: CASSLREPTDTQYF. CDR3 coding DNA: TGTGCCAGCAGTTTACGGGAGCCCACAGATACGCAGTATTTT.

The V gene is TRBV19, the J gene TRBJ1-5, with TRBD1 matching over 7 bases. Germline CDR1 LNHDA, CDR2 SQIVND (reference sequence). The CDR3 consists of 18 residues. Trimming cost V 8 bases and J 0 bases; bases outside gene matches: 16. For the CDR3, the DNA is TGTGCCAGTTCCAGGGGTGGGACAGTCTTCTATAGCAATCAGCCCCAGCATTTT. Residues: CASSRGGTVFYSNQPQHF.

The chain recombines TRBV6-6 with TRBJ2-2, with TRBD2 identical over 10 bases. The germline V gene has CDR1 MNHNY and CDR2 SVGAGI (reference sequence). The V segment lost 5 bases and the J segment 4 bases; nucleotides outside the gene matches: 4. CDR3 length: 15 residues. This CDR3 is CASSNIAGGTGELFF. The CDR3 DNA is TGTGCCAGCAGTAACATAGCGGGAGGCACCGGGGAGCTGTTTTTT.

The CDR3 loop is CASSSTGTGLYEQYF. CDR3 coding DNA: TGTGCCAGCAGTTCCACCGGTACAGGGTTGTACGAGCAGTACTTC. The chain employs TRBV6-5 and TRBJ2-7, with D tentatively TRBD1 (6 bases). V was pared by 4 bases and J by 4 bases, with 17 bases between. From germline, CDR1 is MNHEY and CDR2 SVGAGI. CDR3 length equals 15 residues.

V is TRBV7-9 and J is TRBJ1-4, with D maybe TRBD1 (5 bases). The V and J ends lost 3 bases and 7 bases respectively, with 9 bases between them. The germline CDR1 and CDR2 sequences are SEHNR and FQNEAQ (reference sequence). This CDR3 region has 13 residues. The CDR3 sequence is CASSFSQGEKLFF. In DNA, the CDR3 is TGTGCCAGCAGCTTTTCCCAGGGTGAAAAACTGTTTTTT. Full variable domain (rest looked up from reference TRBV7-9 and TRBJ1-4): DTGVSQNPRHKITKRGQNVTFRCDPISEHNRLYWYRQTLGQGPEFLTYFQNEAQLEKSRLLSDRFSAERPKGSFSTLEIQRTEQGDSAMYLCASSFSQGEKLFFGSGTQLSVL.

The chain employs TRBV5-1 and TRBJ1-1, with D unclear. Germline V lookup: CDR1 SGHRS, CDR2 YFSETQ. With 4 bases removed from V and 2 bases from J, the gap between germline ends came to 15 bases. CDR3 length: 15 amino acids. The CDR3 reads CASSQQWSGNTEAFF. The CDR3 DNA follows: TGCGCCAGCAGCCAACAGTGGTCAGGCAACACTGAAGCTTTCTTT.

The genes are TRBV4-1 and TRBJ2-7; 7 positions agree with TRBD2. V lost 4 bases and J lost 6; bases outside the gene matches: 12. The CDR3 is 15 residues long. Germline-derived CDR1 and CDR2 are MGHRA and YSYEKL. The DNA for the CDR3 is TGCGCCAGCAGCCGCATATGGACTAGTCTCTCCGAGCAGTACTTC. Translating it yields CASSRIWTSLSEQYF.

The chain has TRBV4-1 and TRBJ1-2; the D is unclear. The germline CDR1 and CDR2 sequences are MGHRA and YSYEKL. CDR3 size: 13 residues. V lost 0 bases, J lost 7 bases, and 9 bases lay in between. CDR3 bases: TGCGCCAGCAGCCAAGACTTCTCTTCTGGCTACACCTTC. Translation: CASSQDFSSGYTF.

The CDR3 region is CASSLGGAHGETQYF. The CDR3 DNA reads as TGCGCCAGCAGCCTCGGTGGGGCCCACGGGGAGACCCAGTACTTC. The rearrangement uses TRBV4-1 and TRBJ2-5; possible D gene TRBD1, 5 bases. Trimming took off 4 bases at V and 5 bases at J, with 17 bases between the two ends. CDR3 length equals 15 residues. The germline gives CDR1 MGHRA, CDR2 YSYEKL.

The J gene is TRBJ1-1, the V gene TRBV5-4; 7 bases align to TRBD1. Trimming took 4 bases from V and 6 from J; bases not matched to a gene: 6. The CDR3 extends over 13 amino acids. The germline CDR1 and CDR2 sequences are SGHNT and YYREEE (reference sequence). The CDR3, as DNA: TGTGCCAGCAGCGGCCCCGGGACAGCTGAAGCTTTCTTT. It encodes CASSGPGTAEAFF.

The rearrangement uses TRBV28 and TRBJ2-5; D perhaps matches TRBD2 (6 bases). The CDR3 runs to 16 residues. Trimming removed 4 bases from V and 3 bases from J, with 18 bases in between. Germline V gene sequence: CDR1 MDHEN, CDR2 SYDVKM. CDR3 sequence reads: CASSSSKGGEKETQYF. CDR3 coding DNA: TGTGCCAGCAGTTCCTCGAAGGGAGGAGAGAAAGAGACCCAGTACTTC.